The TCR beta chain under discussion was sequenced for a study of T cells in lung cancer brain metastases. Germline V gene lookup returns CDR1 MNHEY and CDR2 SVGAGI. Trimming removed 4 bases at V and 2 bases at J, with 17 bases between. CDR3 length: 16 amino acids. Generated by immunoSEQ multiplex PCR, the TCRdb table keeps only in-frame clones and is missing some. The sample lists around 5,600 clones, 84% occurring once. The chain uses TRBV6-5 and TRBJ2-5; D could derive from TRBD1 or TRBD2 (6 bases each). Sequencing was done on a sample of tumor tissue from a brain metastasis. The receptor was derived from a man aged 45 to 65 with non-small cell lung cancer that had spread to the brain. The CDR3 spells CASSFAAGGGQETQYF. CDR3 nucleotide sequence: TGTGCCAGCAGTTTTGCAGCCGGAGGGGGACAAGAGACCCAGTACTTC.